This TCR beta chain was captured by sequencing in a study of blood T cell repertoires in COVID-19. About the study: Some COVID-19 samples were acute and others convalescent; all came from the United States, Italy and Spain. T cells, B-cell-depleted T cells, or PBMCs provided the cDNA or gDNA that served as material.

Germline V gene data show CDR1 as SGDLS and CDR2 as YYNGEE. This CDR3 spans 17 amino acids. Trimming cost V 1 base and J 1 base; bases outside gene matches: 4. In the study's own analysis: Estimation of nucleated cell counts relied on the amplification of reference gene primers. Sequencing was performed with immunoSEQ multiplex PCR; in TCRdb, only in-frame clones are kept and a portion is missing. V and J calls and clone size are as listed in that table; D and trimming were resolved from the DNA. The data show roughly 62,000 clones, with approximately 90% seen just once and over 9.5% held by the top ten.

The chain combines TRBV9 with TRBJ2-3, with 12 bases matching TRBD2. This receptor was obtained from a human donor with acute or convalescent COVID-19. The donor label of this sample is uncertain. Sequencing used peripheral blood. CDR3 loop: CASSVPRLAGGTDTQYF. In nucleotides, the CDR3 is TGTGCCAGCAGCGTACCTAGACTAGCGGGAGGCACAGATACGCAGTATTTT.